The clone carrying this T cell receptor beta chain was picked up a small number of times. Its target is not known. This sample was taken from a study of T-cell reconstitution after alpha-beta-depleted transplantation in children. The study's findings and limits: Hyperexpanded clones declined; after one year, newly produced T cells mostly supplied diversity. Several hundred rapidly expanded clones from non-depleted graft cells reportedly supplied alpha-beta T cells about two months post-transplant. Several patients had high TCRbeta diversity at day 60; it came from surviving recipient T cells and thymic progenitors.

This CDR3 has 13 residues. Germline CDR1 reads KGHDR; CDR2 reads SFDVKD. Trimming removed 7 bases from V and 10 bases from J, with 16 bases in between. Unique molecular identifiers were incorporated when the TCRbeta library was constructed. TCRdb redid the calling of the PCR reads with MiXCR, one entry per CDR3 protein. Of some 600,000 distinct CDR3 sequences listed, under 15% were seen once; the top ten hold roughly 2.3%. Sequencing used PBMCs, mostly from graft donor cells, obtained 360 days after TCRalphabeta/CD19-depleted stem cell transplant. The TCR sequence derives from a male patient between 5 and 17 years old who had a stem cell transplant for acute myeloid leukemia, so the T cells may come from the graft donor. The chain is built from TRBV24-1 and TRBJ2-1; the D gene is possibly TRBD1 (5 bases). The CDR3 protein is CATSREGFGEQFF. The CDR3 bases are TGTGCCACCAGCAGGGAAGGGTTCGGAGAGCAGTTCTTC.